This entry concerns a single TCR beta chain. The source of the sample is a study of T cells after yellow fever vaccination. TCRdb reprocessed the 5' RACE reads via MiXCR and lists one record per CDR3 protein. Of under 500,000 distinct CDR3 sequences listed, about 19% are singletons. Trimming took 6 bases from V and 4 from J, leaving 12 bases between them. Germline loops: CDR1 DFQATT, CDR2 SNEGSKA (reference sequence). CDR3 length: 12 amino acids. This specimen consisted of PBMCs, obtained before the yellow fever booster vaccination. The TCR sequence derives from a man in his late teens or twenties who received the YFV17D yellow fever vaccine. The genes are TRBV20-1 and TRBJ1-2; D gene ambiguous. The CDR3 region has the DNA TGCAGTGCCAGTACACTCCTCTATGGCTACACCTTC. Protein: CSASTLLYGYTF.